This note documents a single TCR beta chain sequence. The antigen is not known. This entry comes from a study of CD8+ T cells in alopecia areata. About the research overall: Tofacitinib was taken orally by treated patients, and the dose was 5 to 10 mg twice daily. The tofacitinib course ran for 6 to 18 months and was followed by 6 months off drug. Severity scoring for treated patients was based on the percentage of affected scalp area.

Study findings and constraints: Especially in alopecia totalis/universalis, lesional scalp showed greater clonality than normal scalp did.

Trimming stripped 3 bases from V and 4 bases from J, with 12 bases between. Germline CDR1 MGHDK, CDR2 SYGVNS. This CDR3 region has 15 residues. Extraction and reverse transcription of RNA yielded cDNA as the sequencing template. Produced via immunoSEQ multiplex PCR; TCRdb's table is partial and in-frame only. Here the sample spans 150,000 to 200,000 clones, around three fifths being singletons. As to treatment: oral pan-JAK inhibitor, 5-10 mg twice daily. This chain uses TRBV25-1 with TRBJ2-2; no clear D. The receptor's source is a human donor with alopecia areata. The material was CD4+ T cells sorted from blood, obtained between weeks 47 and 50, from a patient treated with tofacitinib. The CDR3 DNA sequence: TGTGCCAGCAGTGAGGGGTTAAGAGGCACCGGGGAGCTGTTTTTT. It encodes CASSEGLRGTGELFF.